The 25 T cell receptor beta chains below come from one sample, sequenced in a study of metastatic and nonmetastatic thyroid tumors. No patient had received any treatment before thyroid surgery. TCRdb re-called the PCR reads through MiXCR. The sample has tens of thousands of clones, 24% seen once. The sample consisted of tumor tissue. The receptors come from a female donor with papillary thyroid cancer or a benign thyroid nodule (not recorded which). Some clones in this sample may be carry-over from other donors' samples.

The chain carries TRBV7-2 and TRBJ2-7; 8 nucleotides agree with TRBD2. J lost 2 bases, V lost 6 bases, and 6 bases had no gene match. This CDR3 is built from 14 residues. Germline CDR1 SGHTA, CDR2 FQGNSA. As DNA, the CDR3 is TGTGCCAGCAGTAGACCGGGACTAGCCTACGAGCAGTACTTC. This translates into CASSRPGLAYEQYF.

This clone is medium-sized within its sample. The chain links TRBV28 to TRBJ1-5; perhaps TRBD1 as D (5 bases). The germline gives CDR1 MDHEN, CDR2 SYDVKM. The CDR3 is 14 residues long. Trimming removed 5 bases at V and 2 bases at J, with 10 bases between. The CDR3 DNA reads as TGTGCCAGCAGTCCAAGGGGCGGCAATCAGCCCCAGCATTTT. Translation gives CASSPRGGNQPQHF.

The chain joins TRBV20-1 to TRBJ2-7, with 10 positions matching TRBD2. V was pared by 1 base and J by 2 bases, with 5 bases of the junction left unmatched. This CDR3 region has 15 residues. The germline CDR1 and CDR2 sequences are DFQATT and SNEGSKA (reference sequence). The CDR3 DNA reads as TGCAGTGCTAGAGCCGGGACTAGCGACACCTACGAGCAGTACTTC. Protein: CSARAGTSDTYEQYF.

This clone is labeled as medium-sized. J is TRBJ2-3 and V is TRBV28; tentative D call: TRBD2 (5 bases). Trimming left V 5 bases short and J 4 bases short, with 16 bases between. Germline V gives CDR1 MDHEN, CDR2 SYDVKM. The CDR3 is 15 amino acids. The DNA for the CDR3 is TGTGCCAGCAGTCAGGAGGACGCCTCCCCAGATACGCAGTATTTT. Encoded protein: CASSQEDASPDTQYF.

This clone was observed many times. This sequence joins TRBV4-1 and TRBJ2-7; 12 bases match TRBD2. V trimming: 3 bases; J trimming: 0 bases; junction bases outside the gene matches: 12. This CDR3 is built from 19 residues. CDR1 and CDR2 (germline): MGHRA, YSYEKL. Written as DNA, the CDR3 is TGCGCCAGCAGCCACCCGGGTCTAGCGGGAGGGCCGACCTCCTACGAGCAGTACTTC. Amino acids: CASSHPGLAGGPTSYEQYF.

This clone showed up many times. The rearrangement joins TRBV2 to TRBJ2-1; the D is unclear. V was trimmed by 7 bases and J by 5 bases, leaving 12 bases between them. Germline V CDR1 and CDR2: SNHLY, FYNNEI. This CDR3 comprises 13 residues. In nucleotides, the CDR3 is TGTGCCAGCAAGAAGGACCGAAACAATGAGCAGTTCTTC. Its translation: CASKKDRNNEQFF. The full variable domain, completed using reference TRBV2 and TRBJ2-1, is EPEVTQTPSHQVTQMGQEVILRCVPISNHLYFYWYRQILGQKVEFLVSFYNNEISEKSEIFDDQFSVERPDGSNFTLKIRSTKLEDSAMYFCASKKDRNNEQFFGPGTRLTVL.

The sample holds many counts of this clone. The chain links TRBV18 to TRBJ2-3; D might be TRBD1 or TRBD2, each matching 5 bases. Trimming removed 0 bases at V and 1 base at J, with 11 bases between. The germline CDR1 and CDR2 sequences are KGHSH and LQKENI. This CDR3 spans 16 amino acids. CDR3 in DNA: TGTGCCAGCTCACCACCGGGGCTAGCAGGCACAGATACGCAGTATTTT. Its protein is CASSPPGLAGTDTQYF. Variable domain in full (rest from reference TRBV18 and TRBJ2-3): NAGVMQNPRHLVRRRGQEARLRCSPMKGHSHVYWYRQLPEEGLKFMVYLQKENIIDESGMPKERFSAEFPKEGPSILRIQQVVRGDSAAYFCASSPPGLAGTDTQYFGPGTRLTVL.

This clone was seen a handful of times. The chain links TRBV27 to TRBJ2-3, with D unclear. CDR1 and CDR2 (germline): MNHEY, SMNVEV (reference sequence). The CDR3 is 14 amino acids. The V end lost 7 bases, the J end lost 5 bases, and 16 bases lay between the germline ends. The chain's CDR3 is CASILMPVVDTQYF. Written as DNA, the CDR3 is TGTGCCAGCATTCTTATGCCAGTGGTAGATACGCAGTATTTT.

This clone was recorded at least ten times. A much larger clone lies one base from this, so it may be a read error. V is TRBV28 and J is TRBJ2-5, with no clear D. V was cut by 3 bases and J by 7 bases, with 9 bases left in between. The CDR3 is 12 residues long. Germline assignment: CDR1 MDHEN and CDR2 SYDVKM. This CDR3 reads CASSFGWGTQYF. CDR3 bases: TGTGCCAGCAGTTTCGGGTGGGGGACCCAGTACTTC.

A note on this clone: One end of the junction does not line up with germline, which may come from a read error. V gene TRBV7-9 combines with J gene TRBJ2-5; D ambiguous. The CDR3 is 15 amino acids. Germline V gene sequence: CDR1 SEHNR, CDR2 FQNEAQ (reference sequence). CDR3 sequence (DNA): TGTGCCTGCAGCTTAGGTAGCCAAAGAGCAGAGACCCAGTACTTC. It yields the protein CACSLGSQRAETQYF.

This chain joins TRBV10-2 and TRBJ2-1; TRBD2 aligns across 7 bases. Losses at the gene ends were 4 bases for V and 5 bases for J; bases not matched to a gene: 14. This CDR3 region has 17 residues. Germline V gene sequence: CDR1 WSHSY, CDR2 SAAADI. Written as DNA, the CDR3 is TGCGCCAGCAGTGGCCATAGAGGGAGGGCCAGAGACAATGAGCAGTTCTTC. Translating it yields CASSGHRGRARDNEQFF.

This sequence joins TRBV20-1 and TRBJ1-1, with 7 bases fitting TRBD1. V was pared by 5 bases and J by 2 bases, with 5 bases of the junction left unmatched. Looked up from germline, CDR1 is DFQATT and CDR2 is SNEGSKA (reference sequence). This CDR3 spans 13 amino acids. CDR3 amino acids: CSAADRVNTEAFF. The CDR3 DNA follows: TGCAGTGCTGCCGACAGGGTTAACACTGAAGCTTTCTTT.

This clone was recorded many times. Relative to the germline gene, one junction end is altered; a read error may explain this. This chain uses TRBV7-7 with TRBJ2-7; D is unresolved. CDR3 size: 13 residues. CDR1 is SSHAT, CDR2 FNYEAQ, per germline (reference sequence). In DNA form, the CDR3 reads TGTGCTAGCAGCCAAGAATCCTCAGGAGAGCAGTACTTC. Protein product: CASSQESSGEQYF.

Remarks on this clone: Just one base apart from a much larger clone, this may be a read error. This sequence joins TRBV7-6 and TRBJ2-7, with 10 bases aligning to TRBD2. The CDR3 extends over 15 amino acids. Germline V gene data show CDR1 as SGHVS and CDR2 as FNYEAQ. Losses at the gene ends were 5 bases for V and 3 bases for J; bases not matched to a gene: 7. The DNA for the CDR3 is TGTGCCAGCAGCACCTCTAGCGGGGGTTTCTACGAGCAGTACTTC. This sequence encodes CASSTSSGGFYEQYF. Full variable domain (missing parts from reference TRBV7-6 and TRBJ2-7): GAGVSQSPRYKVTKRGQDVALRCDPISGHVSLYWYRQALGQGPEFLTYFNYEAQQDKSGLPNDRFSAERPEGSISTLTIQRTEQRDSAMYRCASSTSSGGFYEQYFGPGTRLTVT.

CDR3 region: CASSLEAGGIYEQYF. CDR3 bases: TGTGCCAGCAGCCTGGAAGCGGGAGGAATCTACGAGCAGTACTTC. This rearrangement joins TRBV11-3 to TRBJ2-7; 9 bases match TRBD2. The CDR3 runs to 15 residues. CDR1 SGHNT and CDR2 YENEEA come from the germline V gene. J lost 3 bases, V lost 5 bases, and 8 bases had no gene match.

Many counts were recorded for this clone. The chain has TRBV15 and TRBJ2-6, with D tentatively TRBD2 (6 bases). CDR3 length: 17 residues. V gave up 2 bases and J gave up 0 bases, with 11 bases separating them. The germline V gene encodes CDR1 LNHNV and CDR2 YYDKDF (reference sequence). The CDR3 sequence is CATSRMGLLSGANVLTF. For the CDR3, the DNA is TGTGCCACCAGCAGAATGGGACTGCTCTCTGGGGCCAACGTCCTGACTTTC.

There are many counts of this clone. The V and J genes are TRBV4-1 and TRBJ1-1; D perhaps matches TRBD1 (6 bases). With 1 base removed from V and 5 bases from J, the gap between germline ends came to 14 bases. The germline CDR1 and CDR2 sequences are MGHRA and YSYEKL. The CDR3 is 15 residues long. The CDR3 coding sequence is TGCGCCAGCAGCCAAGGATGGGACAAAGGGACTGAAGCTTTCTTT. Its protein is CASSQGWDKGTEAFF.

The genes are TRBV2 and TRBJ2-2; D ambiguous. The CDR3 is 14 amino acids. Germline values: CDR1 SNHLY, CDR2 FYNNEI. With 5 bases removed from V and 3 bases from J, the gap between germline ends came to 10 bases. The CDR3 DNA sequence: TGTGCCAGCAGTACGAGACCCTACACCGGGGAGCTGTTTTTT. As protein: CASSTRPYTGELFF.

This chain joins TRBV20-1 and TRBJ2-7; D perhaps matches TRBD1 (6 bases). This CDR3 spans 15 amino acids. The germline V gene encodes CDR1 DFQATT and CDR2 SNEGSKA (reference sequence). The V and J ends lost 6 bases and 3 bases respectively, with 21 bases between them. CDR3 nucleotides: TGCAGTGCCGACGGGACCCAGGGACACAACTACGAGCAGTACTTC. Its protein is CSADGTQGHNYEQYF.

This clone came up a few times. The DNA of the CDR3 is TGTGCCAGCAGTTTATGTACTAGCGGTAGATACAATGAGCAGTTCTTC. Protein: CASSLCTSGRYNEQFF. The chain combines TRBV27 with TRBJ2-1; 8 bases line up with TRBD2. Germline values: CDR1 MNHEY, CDR2 SMNVEV (reference sequence). The CDR3 has 16 amino acids. Unmatched junction bases numbered 6, after V lost 1 base and J lost 4 bases.

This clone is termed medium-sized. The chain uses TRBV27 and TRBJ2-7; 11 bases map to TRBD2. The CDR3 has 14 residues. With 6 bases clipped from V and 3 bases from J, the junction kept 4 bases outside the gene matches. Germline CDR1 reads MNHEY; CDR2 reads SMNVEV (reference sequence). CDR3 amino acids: CASSSGTSGYEQYF. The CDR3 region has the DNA TGTGCCAGCAGCTCCGGGACTAGCGGCTACGAGCAGTACTTC.

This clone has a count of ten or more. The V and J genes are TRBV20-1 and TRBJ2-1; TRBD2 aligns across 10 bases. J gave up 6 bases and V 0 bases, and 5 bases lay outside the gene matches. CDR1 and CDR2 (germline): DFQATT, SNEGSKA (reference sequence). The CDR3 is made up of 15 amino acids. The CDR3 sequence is CSARDPSGRANEQFF. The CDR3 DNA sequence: TGCAGTGCTAGAGATCCCAGCGGGAGGGCCAATGAGCAGTTCTTC.

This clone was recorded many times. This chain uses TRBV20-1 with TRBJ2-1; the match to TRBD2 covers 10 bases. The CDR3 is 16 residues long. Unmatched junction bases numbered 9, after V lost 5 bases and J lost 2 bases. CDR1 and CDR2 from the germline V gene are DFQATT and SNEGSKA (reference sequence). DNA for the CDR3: TGCAGTGCTTACTCTAAAGCGGGAGGGACCTACAATGAGCAGTTCTTC. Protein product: CSAYSKAGGTYNEQFF.

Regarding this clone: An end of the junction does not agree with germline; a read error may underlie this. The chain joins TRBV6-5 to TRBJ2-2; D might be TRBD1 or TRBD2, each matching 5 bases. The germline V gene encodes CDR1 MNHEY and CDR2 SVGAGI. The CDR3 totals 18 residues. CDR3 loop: CASSSPGLEGWNNGELFF. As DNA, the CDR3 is TGTGCCAGCAGTTCCCCGGGGCTAGAGGGATGGAACAACGGGGAGCTGTTTTTT.

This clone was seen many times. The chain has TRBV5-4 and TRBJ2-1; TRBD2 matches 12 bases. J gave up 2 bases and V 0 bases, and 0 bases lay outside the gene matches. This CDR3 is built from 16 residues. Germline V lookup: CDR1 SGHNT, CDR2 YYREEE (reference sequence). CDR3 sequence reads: CASSLGLAGAYNEQFF. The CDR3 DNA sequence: TGTGCCAGCAGCTTGGGACTAGCGGGGGCCTACAATGAGCAGTTCTTC.